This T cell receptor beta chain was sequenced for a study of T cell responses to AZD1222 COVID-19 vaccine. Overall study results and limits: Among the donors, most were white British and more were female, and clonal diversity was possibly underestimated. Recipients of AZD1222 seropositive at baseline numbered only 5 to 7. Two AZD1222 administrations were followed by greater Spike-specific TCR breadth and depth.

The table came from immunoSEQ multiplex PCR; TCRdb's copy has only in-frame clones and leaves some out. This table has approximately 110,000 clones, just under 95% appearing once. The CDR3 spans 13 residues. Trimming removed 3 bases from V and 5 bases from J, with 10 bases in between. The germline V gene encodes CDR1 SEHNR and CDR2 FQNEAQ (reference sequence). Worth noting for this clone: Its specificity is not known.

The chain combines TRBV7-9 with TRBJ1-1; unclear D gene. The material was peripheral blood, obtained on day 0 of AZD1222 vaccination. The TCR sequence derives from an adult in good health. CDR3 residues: CASSLSPETEAFF. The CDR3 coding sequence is TGTGCCAGCAGCTTGTCCCCAGAGACTGAAGCTTTCTTT.